The entry below describes one T cell receptor beta chain. The CDR3 length is 16 residues. CDR1 and CDR2 from the germline V gene are LGHNT and FRNRAP. V lost 3 bases and J 2 bases, leaving 13 bases between the germline ends. The TCR beta library used iRepertoire HTBI primers with Arm-PCR amplification of CDR3. One entry per CDR3 protein results from TCRdb running MiXCR on the multiplex PCR reads. The sample has roughly 400,000 distinct CDR3 sequences; about 15% are singletons. This entry comes from a study of regulatory T cells in long-lasting Graves disease. The time point was: newly diagnosed GD, antithyroid drugs for less than 3 months. PBMC RNA served as the TCR library source. The same sample was also studied in work on T cells in Graves' hyperthyroidism and ophthalmopathy. As that report states: Absence of ophthalmopathy progression within 18 months defined stable Graves' hyperthyroidism.

Sequenced here: peripheral blood mononuclear cells (PBMCs), sampled at new diagnosis, from a patient treated with antithyroid drugs. This sequence joins TRBV12-5 and TRBJ2-2, with a possible D match to TRBD1 (5 bases). The receptor was isolated from a woman aged 35 to 49 with Graves disease. CDR3 residues: CASGFTAGLNTGELFF. The DNA for the CDR3 is TGTGCTAGTGGTTTCACGGCAGGGCTCAACACCGGGGAGCTGTTTTTT.